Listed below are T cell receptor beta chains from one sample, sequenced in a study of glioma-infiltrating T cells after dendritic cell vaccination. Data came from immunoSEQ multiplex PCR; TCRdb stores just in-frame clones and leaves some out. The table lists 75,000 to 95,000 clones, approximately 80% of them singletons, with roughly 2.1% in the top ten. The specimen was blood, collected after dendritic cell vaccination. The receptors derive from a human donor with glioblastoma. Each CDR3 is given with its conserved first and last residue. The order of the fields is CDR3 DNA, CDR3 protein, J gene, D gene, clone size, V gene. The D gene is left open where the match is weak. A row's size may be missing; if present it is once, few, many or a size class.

CDR3 DNA: TGTGCCAGCAGTTTACGGGAGGGAGCTTTCTTT
CDR3 protein: CASSLREGAFF
J gene: TRBJ1-1
D gene: -
clone size: -
V gene: TRBV28

CDR3 DNA: TGTGCCAGCTCACCGTCGGCAGGGTGGGAGACCCAGTACTTC
CDR3 protein: CASSPSAGWETQYF
J gene: TRBJ2-5
D gene: -
clone size: -
V gene: TRBV18

CDR3 DNA: TGTGCCAGCAGTGAATATCTATCAAGGGGAGATACGCAGTATTTT
CDR3 protein: CASSEYLSRGDTQYF
J gene: TRBJ2-3
D gene: -
clone size: -
V gene: TRBV6-1

CDR3 DNA: TGTGCTAGTGGTTTGGGCGGGGGACGCACAGATACGCAGTATTTT
CDR3 protein: CASGLGGGRTDTQYF
J gene: TRBJ2-3
D gene: TRBD2
clone size: -
V gene: TRBV12-5

CDR3 DNA: TGTGCCAGCAGTGGCTTCGGTCGGGACTTCCAAAATGAGCAGTTCTTC
CDR3 protein: CASSGFGRDFQNEQFF
J gene: TRBJ2-1
D gene: -
clone size: few
V gene: TRBV2

CDR3 DNA: TGCGCCAGCAGCGTTCTAGCGGGGGGGGTCACAGATACGCAGTATTTT
CDR3 protein: CASSVLAGGVTDTQYF
J gene: TRBJ2-3
D gene: TRBD2
clone size: -
V gene: TRBV4-1

CDR3 DNA: TGTGCTAGTGGTTTTCTAGCGGGGGGGAACTCCTACAATGAGCAGTTCTTC
CDR3 protein: CASGFLAGGNSYNEQFF
J gene: TRBJ2-1
D gene: TRBD2
clone size: -
V gene: TRBV12-5

CDR3 DNA: TGTGCCAGCAGCTTTCAGGGGAGTTCACCCCTCCACTTT
CDR3 protein: CASSFQGSSPLHF
J gene: TRBJ1-6
D gene: -
clone size: few
V gene: TRBV7-6

CDR3 DNA: TGTGCCAGCCAAGACAGGGACGGCTACACCTTC
CDR3 protein: CASQDRDGYTF
J gene: TRBJ1-2
D gene: TRBD1
clone size: -
V gene: TRBV9

CDR3 DNA: TGTGCCAGTAGTATAGTACTCCTTAATGAAAAACTGTTTTTT
CDR3 protein: CASSIVLLNEKLFF
J gene: TRBJ1-4
D gene: -
clone size: -
V gene: TRBV19

CDR3 DNA: TGTGCCAGCTCACCCGGACTAGCGGAGGTCAACGAGCAGTACTTC
CDR3 protein: CASSPGLAEVNEQYF
J gene: TRBJ2-7
D gene: TRBD2
clone size: -
V gene: TRBV18

CDR3 DNA: TGTGCCAGCAAGAGGGTATCCACTGAAGCTTTCTTT
CDR3 protein: CASKRVSTEAFF
J gene: TRBJ1-1
D gene: -
clone size: -
V gene: TRBV6-1

CDR3 DNA: TGTGCCAGCAGCGTAGATCAGGGGGCGGCGTTTGGCTACACCTTC
CDR3 protein: CASSVDQGAAFGYTF
J gene: TRBJ1-2
D gene: TRBD1
clone size: -
V gene: TRBV9

CDR3 DNA: TGTGCCAGCTCACCAGAGTTGTTGGGACTAGCGGCCACAGATACGCAGTATTTT
CDR3 protein: CASSPELLGLAATDTQYF
J gene: TRBJ2-3
D gene: TRBD2
clone size: -
V gene: TRBV18

CDR3 DNA: TGTGCCAGCAGCCGACAGGGGACTGACTATGGCTACACCTTC
CDR3 protein: CASSRQGTDYGYTF
J gene: TRBJ1-2
D gene: TRBD1
clone size: few
V gene: TRBV7-9

CDR3 DNA: TGTGCCAGCAGCCTCGGGACACAGTCCTACAATGAGCAGTTCTTC
CDR3 protein: CASSLGTQSYNEQFF
J gene: TRBJ2-1
D gene: -
clone size: -
V gene: TRBV11-3

CDR3 DNA: TGTGCCAGCAGCCCTGCCGCGGGCACCAGCACAGATACGCAGTATTTT
CDR3 protein: CASSPAAGTSTDTQYF
J gene: TRBJ2-3
D gene: -
clone size: -
V gene: TRBV28

CDR3 DNA: TGTGCCAGCAATTATCAGGGTTCCTATGGCTACACCTTC
CDR3 protein: CASNYQGSYGYTF
J gene: TRBJ1-2
D gene: -
clone size: -
V gene: TRBV6-1

CDR3 DNA: TGTGCCAGCAGTTTTCAACCCGGGACAGCGTCCTACAATGAGCAGTTCTTC
CDR3 protein: CASSFQPGTASYNEQFF
J gene: TRBJ2-1
D gene: TRBD1
clone size: -
V gene: TRBV27

CDR3 DNA: TGCGCCAGCAGCTTGGCTGGACAGGGAGAAAAACTGTTTTTT
CDR3 protein: CASSLAGQGEKLFF
J gene: TRBJ1-4
D gene: TRBD1
clone size: few
V gene: TRBV5-1

CDR3 DNA: TGTGCCAGCAACATGAACAGGGGTGGATATGGCTACACCTTC
CDR3 protein: CASNMNRGGYGYTF
J gene: TRBJ1-2
D gene: TRBD1
clone size: -
V gene: TRBV6-1

CDR3 DNA: TGCGCCAGCAGCCCCGCTGGGACAGGTCCACTGATCTATGGCTACACCTTC
CDR3 protein: CASSPAGTGPLIYGYTF
J gene: TRBJ1-2
D gene: TRBD1
clone size: -
V gene: TRBV5-1

CDR3 DNA: TGCGCCAGCAGCCCCGGGGAGAACACTGAAGCTTTCTTT
CDR3 protein: CASSPGENTEAFF
J gene: TRBJ1-1
D gene: -
clone size: -
V gene: TRBV5-1

CDR3 DNA: TGTGCCTGGAGTCAGCGGGATGAGCAGTTCTTC
CDR3 protein: CAWSQRDEQFF
J gene: TRBJ2-1
D gene: -
clone size: -
V gene: TRBV30

CDR3 DNA: TGTGCCAGCAGCTTAGGTTACAGGGACGCCTATAATTCACCCCTCCACTTT
CDR3 protein: CASSLGYRDAYNSPLHF
J gene: TRBJ1-6
D gene: -
clone size: -
V gene: TRBV11-2

CDR3 DNA: TGTGCCAACCGACAGGGAAGTACTAATGAAAAACTGTTTTTT
CDR3 protein: CANRQGSTNEKLFF
J gene: TRBJ1-4
D gene: TRBD1
clone size: -
V gene: TRBV2